The clone carrying this T cell receptor (beta chain) was seen repeatedly, ten times or more. The source of the sample is a study of T cells in Graves' hyperthyroidism and ophthalmopathy. The V gene lost 4 bases and the J gene lost 6 bases, with 18 bases spanning the gap. The CDR3 runs to 15 residues. Germline-derived CDR1 and CDR2 are MDHEN and SYDVKM. RNA transcripts yielded amplified TCR beta CDR3 regions. First-round RT-PCR with HTBI primers amplified the TCR CDR3 region. One entry per CDR3 protein results from TCRdb running MiXCR on the multiplex PCR reads. The data show around 350,000 distinct CDR3 sequences, with approximately 19% seen just once and about 3.7% held by the top ten.

The chain couples TRBV28 to TRBJ1-1; unclear D gene. Sequencing was performed on blood. The TCR comes from a woman younger than 30 with Graves' hyperthyroidism. CDR3 sequence reads: CASSSTPEWSAEAFF. The CDR3 region has the DNA TGTGCCAGCAGTTCGACTCCGGAGTGGTCCGCTGAAGCTTTCTTT.